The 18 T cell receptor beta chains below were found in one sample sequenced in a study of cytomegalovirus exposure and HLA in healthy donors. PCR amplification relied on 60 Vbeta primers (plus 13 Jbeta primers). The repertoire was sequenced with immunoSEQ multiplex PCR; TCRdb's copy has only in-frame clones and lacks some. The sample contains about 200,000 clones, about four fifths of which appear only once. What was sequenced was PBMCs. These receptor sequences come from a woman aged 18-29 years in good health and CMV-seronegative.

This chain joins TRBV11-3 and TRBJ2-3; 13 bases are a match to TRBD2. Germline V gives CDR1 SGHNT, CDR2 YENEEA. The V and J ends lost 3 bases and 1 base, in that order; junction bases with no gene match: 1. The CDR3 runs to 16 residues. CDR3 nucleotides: TGTGCCAGCAGCTTTGGACTAGCGGGAGGCACAGATACGCAGTATTTT. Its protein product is CASSFGLAGGTDTQYF.

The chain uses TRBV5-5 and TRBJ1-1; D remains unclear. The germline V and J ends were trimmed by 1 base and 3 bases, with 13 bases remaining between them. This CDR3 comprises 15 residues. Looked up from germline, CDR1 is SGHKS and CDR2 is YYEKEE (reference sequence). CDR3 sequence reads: CASSLSPSWYTEAFF. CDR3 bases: TGTGCCAGCAGCTTGAGTCCTAGTTGGTACACTGAAGCTTTCTTT.

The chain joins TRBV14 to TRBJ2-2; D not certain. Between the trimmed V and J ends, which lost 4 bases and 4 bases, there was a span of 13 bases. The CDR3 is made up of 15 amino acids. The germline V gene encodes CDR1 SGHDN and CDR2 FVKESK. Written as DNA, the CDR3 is TGTGCCAGCAGCCCCCAAGACTCCCCCACCGGGGAGCTGTTTTTT. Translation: CASSPQDSPTGELFF.

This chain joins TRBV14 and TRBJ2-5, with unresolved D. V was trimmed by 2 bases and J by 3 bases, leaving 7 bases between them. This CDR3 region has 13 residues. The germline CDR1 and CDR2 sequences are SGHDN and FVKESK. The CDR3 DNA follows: TGTGCCAGCAGCCAAATTGGAGAAGAGACCCAGTACTTC. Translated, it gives CASSQIGEETQYF.

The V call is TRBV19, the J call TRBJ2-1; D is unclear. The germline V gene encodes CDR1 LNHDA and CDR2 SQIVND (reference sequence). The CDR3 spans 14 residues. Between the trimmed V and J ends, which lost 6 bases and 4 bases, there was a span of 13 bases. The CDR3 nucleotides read TGTGCCAGTAGCCGTAGACCGGGTTACAATGAGCAGTTCTTC. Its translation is CASSRRPGYNEQFF. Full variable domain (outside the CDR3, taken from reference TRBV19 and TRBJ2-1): DGGITQSPKYLFRKEGQNVTLSCEQNLNHDAMYWYRQDPGQGLRLIYYSQIVNDFQKGDIAEGYSVSREKKESFPLTVTSAQKNPTAFYLCASSRRPGYNEQFFGPGTRLTVL.

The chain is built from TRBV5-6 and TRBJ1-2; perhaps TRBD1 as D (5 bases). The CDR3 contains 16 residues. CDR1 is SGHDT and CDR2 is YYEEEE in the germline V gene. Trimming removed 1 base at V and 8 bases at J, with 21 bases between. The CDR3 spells CASSLRAGLYREGYTF. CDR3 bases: TGTGCCAGCAGCTTGAGGGCAGGGCTTTATCGGGAGGGCTACACCTTC.

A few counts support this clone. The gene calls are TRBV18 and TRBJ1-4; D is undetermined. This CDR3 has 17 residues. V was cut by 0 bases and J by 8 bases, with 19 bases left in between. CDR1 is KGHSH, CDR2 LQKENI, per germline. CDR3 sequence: CASSPPRRALRAEKLFF. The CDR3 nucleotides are TGTGCCAGCTCACCACCCCGGCGGGCCCTCCGGGCCGAAAAACTGTTTTTT.

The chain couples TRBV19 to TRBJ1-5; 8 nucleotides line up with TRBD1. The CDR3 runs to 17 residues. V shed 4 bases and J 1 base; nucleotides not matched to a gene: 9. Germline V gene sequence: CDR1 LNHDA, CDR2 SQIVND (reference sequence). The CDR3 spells CASSTLRQGRSNQPQHF. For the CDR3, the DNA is TGTGCCAGTAGTACCTTGAGACAGGGGAGGAGCAATCAGCCCCAGCATTTT.

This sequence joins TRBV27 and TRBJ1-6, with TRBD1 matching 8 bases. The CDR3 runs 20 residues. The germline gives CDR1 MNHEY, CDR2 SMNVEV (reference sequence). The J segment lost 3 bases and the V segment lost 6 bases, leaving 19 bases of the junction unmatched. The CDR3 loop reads CASSPVVWDRSKGYNSPLHF. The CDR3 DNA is TGTGCCAGCAGCCCCGTGGTTTGGGACAGGTCCAAGGGCTATAATTCACCCCTCCACTTT.

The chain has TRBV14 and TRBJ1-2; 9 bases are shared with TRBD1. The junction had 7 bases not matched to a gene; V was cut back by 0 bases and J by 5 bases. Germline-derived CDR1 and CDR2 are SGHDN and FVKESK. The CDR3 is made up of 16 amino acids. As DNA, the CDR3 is TGTGCCAGCAGCCAAGACCAAGGGACAGGGAGGTATGGCTACACCTTC. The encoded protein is CASSQDQGTGRYGYTF.

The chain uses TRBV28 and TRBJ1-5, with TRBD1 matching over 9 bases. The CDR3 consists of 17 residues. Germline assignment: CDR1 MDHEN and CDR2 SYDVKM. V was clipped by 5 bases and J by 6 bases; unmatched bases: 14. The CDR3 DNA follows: TGTGCCAGCAGTCCCATCCCCGGGGACAGGGTGTTTCAGCCCCAGCATTTT. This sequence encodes CASSPIPGDRVFQPQHF.

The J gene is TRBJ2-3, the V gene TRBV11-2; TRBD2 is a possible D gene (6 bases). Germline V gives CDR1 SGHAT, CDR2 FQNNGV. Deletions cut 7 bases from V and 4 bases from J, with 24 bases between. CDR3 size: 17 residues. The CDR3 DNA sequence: TGTGCCAGCAACCGGCTATTGGGGGGAGCGTCATCAGATACGCAGTATTTT. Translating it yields CASNRLLGGASSDTQYF.

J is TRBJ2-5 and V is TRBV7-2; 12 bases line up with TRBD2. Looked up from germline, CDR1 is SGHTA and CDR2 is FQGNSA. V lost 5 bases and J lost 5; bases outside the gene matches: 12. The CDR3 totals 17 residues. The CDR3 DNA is TGTGCCAGCAGCCGAAACCGACTAGCGGGAGTAGGGGAGACCCAGTACTTC. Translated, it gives CASSRNRLAGVGETQYF.

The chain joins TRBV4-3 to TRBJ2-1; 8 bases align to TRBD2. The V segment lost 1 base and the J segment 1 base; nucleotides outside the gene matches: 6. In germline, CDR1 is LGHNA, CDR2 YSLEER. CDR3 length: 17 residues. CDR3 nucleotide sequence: TGCGCCAGCAGCCAAGGGGGAGCGGGAGCTTCCTACAATGAGCAGTTCTTC. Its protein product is CASSQGGAGASYNEQFF.

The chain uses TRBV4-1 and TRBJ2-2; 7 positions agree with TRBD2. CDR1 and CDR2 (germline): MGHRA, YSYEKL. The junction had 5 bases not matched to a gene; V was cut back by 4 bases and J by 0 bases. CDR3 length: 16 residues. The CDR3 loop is CASSPLAPSNTGELFF. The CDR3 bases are TGCGCCAGCAGCCCACTAGCGCCCTCGAACACCGGGGAGCTGTTTTTT.

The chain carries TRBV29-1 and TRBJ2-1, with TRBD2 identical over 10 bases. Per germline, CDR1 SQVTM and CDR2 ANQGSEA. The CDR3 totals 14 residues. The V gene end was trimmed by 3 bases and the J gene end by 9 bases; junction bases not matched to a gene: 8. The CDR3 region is CSVDWASGSIEQFF. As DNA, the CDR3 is TGCAGCGTTGACTGGGCTAGCGGGAGCATTGAGCAGTTCTTC.

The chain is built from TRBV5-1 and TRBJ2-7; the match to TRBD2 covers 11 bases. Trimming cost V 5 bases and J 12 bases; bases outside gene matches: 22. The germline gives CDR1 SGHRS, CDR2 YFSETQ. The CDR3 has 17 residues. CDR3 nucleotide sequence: TGCGCCAGCAGGCAGACTAGCGGGACTGAACCGTACTACGACACGTACTTC. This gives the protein CASRQTSGTEPYYDTYF.

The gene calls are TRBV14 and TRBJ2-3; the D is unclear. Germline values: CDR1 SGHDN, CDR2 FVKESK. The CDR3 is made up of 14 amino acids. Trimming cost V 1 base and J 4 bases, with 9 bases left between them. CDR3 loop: CASSQGANSDTQYF. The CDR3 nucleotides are TGTGCCAGCAGCCAAGGGGCTAATTCAGATACGCAGTATTTT. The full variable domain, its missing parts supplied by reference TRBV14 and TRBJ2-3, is EAGVTQFPSHSVIEKGQTVTLRCDPISGHDNLYWYRRVMGKEIKFLLHFVKESKQDESGMPNNRFLAERTGGTYSTLKVQPAELEDSGVYFCASSQGANSDTQYFGPGTRLTVL.